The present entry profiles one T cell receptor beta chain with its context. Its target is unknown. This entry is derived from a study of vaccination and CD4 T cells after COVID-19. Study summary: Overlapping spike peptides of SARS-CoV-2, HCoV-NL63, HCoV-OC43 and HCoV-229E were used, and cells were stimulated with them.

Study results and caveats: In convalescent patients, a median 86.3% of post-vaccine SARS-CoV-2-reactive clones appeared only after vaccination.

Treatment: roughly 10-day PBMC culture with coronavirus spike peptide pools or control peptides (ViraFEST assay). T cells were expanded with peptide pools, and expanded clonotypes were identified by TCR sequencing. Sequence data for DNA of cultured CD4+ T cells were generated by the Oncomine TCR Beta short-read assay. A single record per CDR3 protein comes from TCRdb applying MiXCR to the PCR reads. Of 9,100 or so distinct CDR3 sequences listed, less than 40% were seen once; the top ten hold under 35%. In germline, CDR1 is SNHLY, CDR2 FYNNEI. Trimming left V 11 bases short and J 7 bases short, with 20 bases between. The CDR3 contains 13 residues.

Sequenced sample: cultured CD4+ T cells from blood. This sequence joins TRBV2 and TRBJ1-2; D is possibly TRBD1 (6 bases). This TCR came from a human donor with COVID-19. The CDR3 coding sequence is TGTGCCGGGACGGAAGGGGGGTTACGTGGCTACACCTTC. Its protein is CAGTEGGLRGYTF.